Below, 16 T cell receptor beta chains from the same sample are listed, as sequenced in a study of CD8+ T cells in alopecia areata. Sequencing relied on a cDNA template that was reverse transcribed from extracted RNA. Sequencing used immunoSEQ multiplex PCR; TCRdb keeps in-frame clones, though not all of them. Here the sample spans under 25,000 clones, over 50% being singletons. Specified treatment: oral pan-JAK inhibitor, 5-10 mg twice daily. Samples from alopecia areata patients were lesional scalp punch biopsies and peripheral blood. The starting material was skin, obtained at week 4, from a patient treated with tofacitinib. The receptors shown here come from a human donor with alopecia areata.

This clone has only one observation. The DNA for the CDR3 is TGTGCCAGCAGTTCACCCGGGACTAGTACCGAGCAGTACTTC. Protein product: CASSSPGTSTEQYF. The genes are TRBV2 and TRBJ2-7; 8 bases match TRBD2. V was pared by 5 bases and J by 6 bases, with 9 bases of the junction left unmatched. This CDR3 has 14 residues. Germline values: CDR1 SNHLY, CDR2 FYNNEI. Full variable domain (remainder filled in from reference TRBV2 and TRBJ2-7): EPEVTQTPSHQVTQMGQEVILRCVPISNHLYFYWYRQILGQKVEFLVSFYNNEISEKSEIFDDQFSVERPDGSNFTLKIRSTKLEDSAMYFCASSSPGTSTEQYFGPGTRLTVT.

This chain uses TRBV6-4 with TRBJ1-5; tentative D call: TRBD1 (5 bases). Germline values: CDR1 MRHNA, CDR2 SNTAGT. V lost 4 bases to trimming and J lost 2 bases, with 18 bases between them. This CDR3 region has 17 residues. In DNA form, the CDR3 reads TGTGCCAGCAGTGGCGGTCCTAGGGGTCACGGCAATCAGCCCCAGCATTTT. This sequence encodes CASSGGPRGHGNQPQHF.

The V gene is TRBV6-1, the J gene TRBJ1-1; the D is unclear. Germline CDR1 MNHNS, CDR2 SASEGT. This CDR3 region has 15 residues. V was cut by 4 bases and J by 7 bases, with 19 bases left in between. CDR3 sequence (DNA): TGTGCCAGCAGTGCCCGAAGGGAGGTGCGTGATGAAGCTTTCTTT. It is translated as CASSARREVRDEAFF.

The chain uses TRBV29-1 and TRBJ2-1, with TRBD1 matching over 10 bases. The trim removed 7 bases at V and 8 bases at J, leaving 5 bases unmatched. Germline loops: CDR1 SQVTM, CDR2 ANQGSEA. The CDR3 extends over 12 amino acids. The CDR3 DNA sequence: TGCAGCGCCGCAGACAGGGGGCATGAGCAGTTCTTC. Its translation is CSAADRGHEQFF.

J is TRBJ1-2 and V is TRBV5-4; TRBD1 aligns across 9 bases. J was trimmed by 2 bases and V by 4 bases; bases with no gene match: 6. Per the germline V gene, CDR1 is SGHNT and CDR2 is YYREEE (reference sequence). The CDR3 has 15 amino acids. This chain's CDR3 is CASSLVDRGNYGYTF. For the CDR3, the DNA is TGTGCCAGCAGCCTGGTCGACAGGGGGAACTATGGCTACACCTTC.

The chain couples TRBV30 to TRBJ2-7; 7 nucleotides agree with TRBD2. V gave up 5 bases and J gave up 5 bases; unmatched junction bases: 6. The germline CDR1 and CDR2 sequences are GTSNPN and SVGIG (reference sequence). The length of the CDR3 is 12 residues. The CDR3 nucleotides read TGTGCCTGGGTAGGGGAGGGAAACGAGCAGTACTTC. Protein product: CAWVGEGNEQYF.

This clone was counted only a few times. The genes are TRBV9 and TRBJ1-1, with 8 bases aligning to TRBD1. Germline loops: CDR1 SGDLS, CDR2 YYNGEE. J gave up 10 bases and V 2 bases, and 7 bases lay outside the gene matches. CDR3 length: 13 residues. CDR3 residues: CASSVTGGTGAFF. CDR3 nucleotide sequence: TGTGCCAGCAGCGTCACAGGGGGAACAGGAGCTTTCTTT.

The chain's CDR3 is CASSWGLRVEETQYF. The CDR3 nucleotides are TGTGCCAGCAGTTGGGGACTTCGGGTGGAGGAGACCCAGTACTTC. This chain links TRBV28 with TRBJ2-5, with D perhaps matching TRBD2 (6 bases). CDR3 size: 15 residues. The ends were cut back, 4 bases at V and 5 bases at J, with 17 bases in the middle. Germline CDR1 MDHEN, CDR2 SYDVKM.

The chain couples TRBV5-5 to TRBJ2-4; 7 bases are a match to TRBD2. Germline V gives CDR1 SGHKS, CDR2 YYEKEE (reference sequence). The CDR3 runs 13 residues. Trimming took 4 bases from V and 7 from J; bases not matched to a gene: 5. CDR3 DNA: TGTGCCAGCAGCAGTGACGGGGGGAACATTCAGTACTTC. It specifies CASSSDGGNIQYF.

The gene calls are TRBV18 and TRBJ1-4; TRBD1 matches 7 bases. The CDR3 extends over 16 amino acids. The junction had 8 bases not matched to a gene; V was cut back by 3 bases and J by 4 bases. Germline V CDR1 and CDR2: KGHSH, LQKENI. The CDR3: CASSPFTTGRNEKLFF. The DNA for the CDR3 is TGTGCCAGCTCACCCTTCACGACAGGGCGTAATGAAAAACTGTTTTTT.

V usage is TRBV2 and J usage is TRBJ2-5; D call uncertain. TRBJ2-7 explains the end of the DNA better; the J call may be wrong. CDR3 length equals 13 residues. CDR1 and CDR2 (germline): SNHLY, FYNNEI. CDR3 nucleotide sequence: TGTGCCAGCAGTGGAGGTAGCACTCGCGAGCAGTACTTC. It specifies CASSGGSTREQYF.

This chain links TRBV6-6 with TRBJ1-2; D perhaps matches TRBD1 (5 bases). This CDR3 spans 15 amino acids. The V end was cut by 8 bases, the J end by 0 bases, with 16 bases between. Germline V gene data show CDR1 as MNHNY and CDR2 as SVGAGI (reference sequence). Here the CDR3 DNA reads TGTGCCAGCCGGGCAGGGCTGGCCCCTAACTATGGCTACACCTTC. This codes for CASRAGLAPNYGYTF.

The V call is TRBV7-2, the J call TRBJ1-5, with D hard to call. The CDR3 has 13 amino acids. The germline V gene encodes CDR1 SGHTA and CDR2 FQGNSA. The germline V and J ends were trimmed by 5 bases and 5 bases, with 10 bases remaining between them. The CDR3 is CASSPGPHQPQHF. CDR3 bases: TGTGCCAGCAGCCCCGGGCCCCATCAGCCCCAGCATTTT.

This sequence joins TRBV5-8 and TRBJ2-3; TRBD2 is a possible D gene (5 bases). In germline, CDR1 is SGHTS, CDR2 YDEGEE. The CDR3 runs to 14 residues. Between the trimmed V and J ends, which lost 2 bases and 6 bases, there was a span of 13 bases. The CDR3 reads CASSLLSGGDTQYF. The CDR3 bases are TGTGCCAGCAGCTTACTGAGCGGTGGTGATACGCAGTATTTT.

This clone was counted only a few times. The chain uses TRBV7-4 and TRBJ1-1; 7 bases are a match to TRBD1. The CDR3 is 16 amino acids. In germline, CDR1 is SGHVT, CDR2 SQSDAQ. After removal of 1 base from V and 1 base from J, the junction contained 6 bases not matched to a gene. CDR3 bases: TGTGCCAGCAGCTTAGAAGGGGGCAGGGAGAACACTGAAGCTTTCTTT. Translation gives CASSLEGGRENTEAFF.

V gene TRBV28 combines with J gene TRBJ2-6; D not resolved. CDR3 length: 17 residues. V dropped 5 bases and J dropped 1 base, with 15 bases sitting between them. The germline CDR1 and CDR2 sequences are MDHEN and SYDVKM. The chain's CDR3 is CASSIPVLSSGANVLTF. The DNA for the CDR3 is TGTGCCAGCAGTATTCCCGTCCTCTCGTCTGGGGCCAACGTCCTGACTTTC.